Below are 26 T cell receptor beta chains sequenced from a single sample in a study of cytomegalovirus exposure and HLA in healthy donors. It was with 60 Vbeta and 13 Jbeta primers that the PCR ran. TCRdb keeps only in-frame clones here, not all; method: immunoSEQ multiplex PCR. The sample records fewer than 200,000 clones, about 90% being singletons. Material: PBMCs. The receptors derive from a boy aged 2-15 years in good health and CMV-seronegative.

This clone is a singleton in its sample. J is TRBJ1-4 and V is TRBV28; 9 bases are a match to TRBD1. V was pared by 6 bases and J by 4 bases, with 9 bases of the junction left unmatched. CDR1 is MDHEN, CDR2 SYDVKM, per germline. This CDR3 is built from 16 residues. CDR3 DNA: TGTGCCAGCAGGGCCGCACAGGGGGCATTTAATGAAAAACTGTTTTTT. It translates to CASRAAQGAFNEKLFF.

This chain links TRBV5-6 with TRBJ1-1; D ambiguous. V was trimmed by 1 base and J by 0 bases, leaving 10 bases between them. This CDR3 comprises 15 residues. Germline lookup yields CDR1 SGHDT and CDR2 YYEEEE. The CDR3 sequence: CASSLWVQMNTEAFF. As DNA, the CDR3 is TGTGCCAGCAGCTTGTGGGTACAGATGAACACTGAAGCTTTCTTT.

This chain joins TRBV7-2 and TRBJ2-7, with D perhaps matching TRBD1 (6 bases). Trimming took off 1 base at V and 5 bases at J, with 18 bases between the two ends. Germline lookup yields CDR1 SGHTA and CDR2 FQGNSA. The CDR3 has 16 amino acids. CDR3 in DNA: TGTGCCAGCAGCTTAGATGGCGGAGTTCAGGGGAACGAGCAGTACTTC. It specifies CASSLDGGVQGNEQYF. The variable domain in full, with the rest retrieved from reference TRBV7-2 and TRBJ2-7, is GAGVSQSPSNKVTEKGKDVELRCDPISGHTALYWYRQSLGQGLEFLIYFQGNSAPDKSGLPSDRFSAERTGGSVSTLTIQRTQQEDSAVYLCASSLDGGVQGNEQYFGPGTRLTVT.

This rearrangement joins TRBV6-4 to TRBJ1-2, with TRBD1 identical over 7 bases. The CDR3 contains 14 residues. Germline V CDR1 and CDR2: MRHNA, SNTAGT. Trimming cost V 6 bases and J 4 bases; bases outside gene matches: 8. CDR3 DNA: TGTGCCAGCAGACAGGGACAGCGAATCTATGGCTACACCTTC. Its translation: CASRQGQRIYGYTF.

The chain employs TRBV5-1 and TRBJ2-1; 9 bases map to TRBD1. This CDR3 has 14 amino acids. The germline CDR1 and CDR2 sequences are SGHRS and YFSETQ. V shed 2 bases, J shed 4 bases, and the junction held 1 base outside the gene matches. CDR3 in DNA: TGCGCCAGCAGCTTTGGGACAGGGTACAATGAGCAGTTCTTC. Protein sequence: CASSFGTGYNEQFF.

This chain connects TRBV14 to TRBJ2-3; maybe TRBD2 (6 bases). Trimming took off 4 bases at V and 0 bases at J, with 23 bases between the two ends. This CDR3 contains 19 residues. Germline lookup yields CDR1 SGHDN and CDR2 FVKESK. In DNA, the CDR3 is TGTGCCAGCAGCCGCCGCCTCCCGGGGGTGATAACTAGCACAGATACGCAGTATTTT. Protein: CASSRRLPGVITSTDTQYF.

The CDR3 loop reads CASRSGTSGQETQYF. The CDR3 nucleotides are TGTGCCAGCAGGTCTGGGACTAGCGGACAAGAGACCCAGTACTTC. The rearrangement links TRBV6-1 to TRBJ2-5; 11 nucleotides line up with TRBD2. V lost 6 bases to trimming and J lost 2 bases; unmatched junction nucleotides: 5. Germline assignment: CDR1 MNHNS and CDR2 SASEGT. CDR3 size: 15 residues.

The chain couples TRBV29-1 to TRBJ2-3, with D tentatively TRBD2 (5 bases). The CDR3 has 13 amino acids. Deletions cut 7 bases from V and 0 bases from J, with 11 bases between. Germline lookup yields CDR1 SQVTM and CDR2 ANQGSEA. The CDR3 protein is CSASPGSTDTQYF. The CDR3 DNA is TGCAGCGCCAGCCCGGGGAGCACAGATACGCAGTATTTT.

The chain uses TRBV18 and TRBJ2-7, with 8 bases lining up with TRBD1. V shed 5 bases and J 6 bases; nucleotides not matched to a gene: 9. The CDR3 runs to 14 residues. Germline V gene lookup returns CDR1 KGHSH and CDR2 LQKENI. The CDR3 DNA follows: TGTGCCAGCTCATCCGACAGGGGAAAGGGCGAGCAGTACTTC. Translated: CASSSDRGKGEQYF.

V is TRBV6-5 and J is TRBJ2-2, with TRBD2 as a possible D gene (5 bases). The CDR3 spans 14 residues. Germline V gene sequence: CDR1 MNHEY, CDR2 SVGAGI. V lost 5 bases, J lost 3 bases, and 10 bases lay in between. CDR3 amino acids: CASSPPGDTGELFF. CDR3 in DNA: TGTGCCAGCAGTCCCCCCGGGGACACCGGGGAGCTGTTTTTT.

The chain links TRBV7-8 to TRBJ1-1; no firm D call. Trimming cost V 4 bases and J 5 bases, with 17 bases left between them. The CDR3 consists of 15 residues. Germline CDR1 reads SGHVS; CDR2 reads FQNEAQ. The CDR3 region is CASSSARVFRTEAFF. In DNA form, the CDR3 reads TGTGCCAGCAGCTCAGCTCGCGTGTTTAGAACTGAAGCTTTCTTT. The variable domain in full, completed from reference TRBV7-8 and TRBJ1-1, reads GAGVSQSPRYKVAKRGQDVALRCDPISGHVSLFWYQQALGQGPEFLTYFQNEAQLDKSGLPSDRFFAERPEGSVSTLKIQRTQQEDSAVYLCASSSARVFRTEAFFGQGTRLTVV.

CDR3 nucleotides: TGTGCCAGCAGTTCCGGGGGGGTTTACAATGAGCAGTTCTTC. Translation gives CASSSGGVYNEQFF. V usage is TRBV27 and J usage is TRBJ2-1; 8 bases agree with TRBD2. This CDR3 is 14 amino acids long. The germline CDR1 and CDR2 sequences are MNHEY and SMNVEV (reference sequence). V shed 4 bases and J 4 bases; nucleotides not matched to a gene: 3.

This rearrangement joins TRBV6-5 to TRBJ1-5; D might be TRBD1 (6 bases). V was shortened by 7 bases and J by 7 bases, with 14 bases between the two germline ends. CDR1 and CDR2 (germline): MNHEY, SVGAGI. The CDR3 contains 13 residues. The CDR3 DNA sequence: TGTGCCAGCAAACAGGGCTTGGGGCAGCCCCAGCATTTT. Translation: CASKQGLGQPQHF.

V usage is TRBV5-4 and J usage is TRBJ2-2; 10 bases are shared with TRBD1. Germline loops: CDR1 SGHNT, CDR2 YYREEE (reference sequence). J was trimmed by 7 bases and V by 3 bases; bases with no gene match: 9. The CDR3 is 16 amino acids. CDR3 region: CASSSATGGLGGELFF. CDR3 bases: TGTGCCAGCAGCTCGGCGACAGGGGGCTTGGGCGGGGAGCTGTTTTTT.

The table lists this clone with a few counts. This chain links TRBV4-2 with TRBJ2-1; unclear D gene. This CDR3 contains 15 residues. Trimming left V 0 bases short and J 2 bases short, with 8 bases between. CDR1 and CDR2 (germline): LGHNA, YNFKEQ. CDR3 nucleotide sequence: TGTGCCAGCAGCCAAGATCTTAATGCCTACAATGAGCAGTTCTTC. Protein: CASSQDLNAYNEQFF.

The rearrangement uses TRBV6-1 and TRBJ1-1; weak D call: TRBD1 (6 bases). V was clipped by 3 bases and J by 4 bases, with 15 bases between them. Germline-derived CDR1 and CDR2 are MNHNS and SASEGT. The CDR3 runs 15 residues. The DNA of the CDR3 is TGTGCCAGCAGTGAGGGGGCGCCGGTTGGCACTGAAGCTTTCTTT. Translation gives CASSEGAPVGTEAFF.

The J gene is TRBJ1-3, the V gene TRBV10-1; 10 nucleotides align to TRBD1. Germline V gives CDR1 WNHNN, CDR2 SYGVQD (reference sequence). Trimming cost V 6 bases and J 3 bases; bases outside gene matches: 17. The CDR3 is 19 residues long. The CDR3 sequence is CASRRIWGGQGFFGNTIYF. Here the CDR3 DNA reads TGCGCCAGCAGGAGAATCTGGGGGGGACAGGGGTTCTTTGGAAACACCATATATTTT.

This chain connects TRBV27 to TRBJ1-2, with 8 bases aligning to TRBD1. The germline CDR1 and CDR2 sequences are MNHEY and SMNVEV (reference sequence). Trimming at V came to 6 bases and at J to 8 bases, leaving 8 bases not matched to a gene. CDR3 length: 13 residues. CDR3 protein: CASRTGALGGYTF. The CDR3 region has the DNA TGTGCCAGCAGGACAGGGGCCCTTGGGGGCTACACCTTC.

The rearrangement joins TRBV9 to TRBJ2-2; D might be TRBD1 (5 bases). From germline, CDR1 is SGDLS and CDR2 YYNGEE. With 0 bases removed from V and 4 bases from J, the gap between germline ends came to 10 bases. This CDR3 spans 15 amino acids. This CDR3 is CASSVVPGPTGELFF. The CDR3 coding sequence is TGTGCCAGCAGCGTAGTTCCAGGGCCCACCGGGGAGCTGTTTTTT. The variable domain in full, completed from reference TRBV9 and TRBJ2-2, reads DSGVTQTPKHLITATGQRVTLRCSPRSGDLSVYWYQQSLDQGLQFLIQYYNGEERAKGNILERFSAQQFPDLHSELNLSSLELGDSALYFCASSVVPGPTGELFFGEGSRLTVL.

A few counts support this clone. The chain joins TRBV7-9 to TRBJ1-4; D may be TRBD1 (6 bases). Germline V gives CDR1 SEHNR, CDR2 FQNEAQ (reference sequence). V was cut by 2 bases and J by 4 bases, with 14 bases left in between. CDR3 size: 16 residues. This CDR3 is CASSLLPAGVNEKLFF. The CDR3 coding sequence is TGTGCCAGCAGCTTACTCCCGGCAGGGGTTAATGAAAAACTGTTTTTT.

The gene calls are TRBV7-8 and TRBJ2-3; 10 bases match TRBD2. The CDR3 loop spans 16 amino acids. Germline values: CDR1 SGHVS, CDR2 FQNEAQ. With 1 base clipped from V and 0 bases from J, the junction kept 1 base outside the gene matches. DNA of the CDR3: TGTGCCAGCAGCTTAGGGACTAGCGGTAGCACAGATACGCAGTATTTT. This gives the protein CASSLGTSGSTDTQYF.

The DNA for the CDR3 is TGTGCCAGCAGTCAAGCGCCTTTATCCATGGACTACGAGCAGTACTTC. It is translated as CASSQAPLSMDYEQYF. This chain uses TRBV25-1 with TRBJ2-7; D remains ambiguous. The V gene lost 5 bases and the J gene lost 3 bases, with 20 bases spanning the gap. The length of the CDR3 is 16 residues. Germline CDR1 and CDR2: MGHDK and SYGVNS.

The chain employs TRBV30 and TRBJ1-5; D is possibly TRBD1 (6 bases). V dropped 5 bases and J dropped 7 bases, with 15 bases sitting between them. This CDR3 is 13 amino acids long. Germline V gene lookup returns CDR1 GTSNPN and CDR2 SVGIG (reference sequence). The CDR3 is CAWCGGGGQPQHF. The CDR3 coding sequence is TGTGCCTGGTGCGGGGGGGGCGGGCAGCCCCAGCATTTT. The complete variable domain, with remaining parts taken from reference TRBV30 and TRBJ1-5, reads SQTIHQWPATLVQPVGSPLSLECTVEGTSNPNLYWYRQAAGRGLQLLFYSVGIGQISSEVPQNLSASRPQDRQFILSSKKLLLSDSGFYLCAWCGGGGQPQHFGDGTRLSIL.

J is TRBJ1-1 and V is TRBV29-1, with D uncertain. This CDR3 has 14 amino acids. Germline V gene sequence: CDR1 SQVTM, CDR2 ANQGSEA. The V and J ends lost 3 bases and 3 bases respectively, with 14 bases between them. The CDR3 DNA reads TGCAGCGTTGAGAGGGCTGGGAGTGACACTGAAGCTTTCTTT. Amino acid sequence: CSVERAGSDTEAFF. The variable domain in full, with the rest retrieved from reference TRBV29-1 and TRBJ1-1, is SAVISQKPSRDICQRGTSLTIQCQVDSQVTMMFWYRQQPGQSLTLIATANQGSEATYESGFVIDKFPISRPNLTFSTLTVSNMSPEDSSIYLCSVERAGSDTEAFFGQGTRLTVV.

The V gene is TRBV28, the J gene TRBJ1-2; D gene ambiguous. This CDR3 is built from 15 residues. Germline-derived CDR1 and CDR2 are MDHEN and SYDVKM. V dropped 5 bases and J dropped 1 base, with 14 bases sitting between them. This CDR3 is CASSMDSSFNYGYTF. In DNA form, the CDR3 reads TGTGCCAGCAGTATGGATAGCTCCTTTAACTATGGCTACACCTTC.

V gene TRBV5-1 combines with J gene TRBJ2-1; TRBD2 matches 8 bases. The CDR3 runs to 14 residues. Trimming removed 5 bases from V and 9 bases from J; junction bases left unmatched: 10. Germline V gives CDR1 SGHRS, CDR2 YFSETQ. This CDR3 is CASSIAVAGGEQFF. The CDR3 bases are TGCGCCAGCAGTATCGCGGTTGCGGGGGGTGAGCAGTTCTTC.